Listed below are T cell receptor beta chains from one sample, sequenced in a study of neurological immune-mediated disorders. One entry per CDR3 protein results from TCRdb running MiXCR on the 5' RACE reads. The table includes approximately 38,000 distinct CDR3 sequences, around 10% detected once. The specimen sequenced was CD4+ T cells from blood. These receptors all come from a woman in her 30s with HTLV-1-associated myelopathy (HAM/TSP). The CDR3 runs from the conserved cysteine through the conserved F or W. D genes are given only for firm matches. For some rows the clone size is stated as once, few or many, or as a class when expanded; others skip it.

j_call d_call clone_size v_call cdr3_aa cdr3_nt
TRBJ2-2 . few TRBV27 CGSIRSGNTGELFF TGTGGGAGCATTAGAAGCGGCAACACCGGGGAGCTGTTTTTT
TRBJ1-1 . few TRBV5-5 CASSLLHTLEAFF TGTGCCAGCAGCTTGTTACACACCCTTGAAGCTTTCTTT
TRBJ2-3 . many TRBV20-1 CSAPVQHTQYF TGCAGTGCTCCCGTCCAGCATACGCAGTATTTT
TRBJ2-7 . . TRBV5-5 CASSYGTAFYEQYF TGTGCCAGCAGTTACGGAACAGCCTTCTACGAGCAGTACTTC
TRBJ1-5 . . TRBV12-3/TRBV12-4 CASSPAGSNQPQHF TGTGCCAGCAGTCCCGCGGGTAGCAATCAGCCCCAGCATTTT
TRBJ2-3 . few TRBV5-8 CASSSDLTSTDTQYF TGTGCCAGCAGCTCTGACTTAACAAGCACAGATACGCAGTATTTT
TRBJ2-7 TRBD1 many TRBV25-1 CASAQTGGPFEQYF TGTGCCAGCGCACAGACAGGGGGCCCATTCGAGCAGTACTTC
TRBJ2-1 TRBD2 medium-sized TRBV20-1 CSARPRLADRLIVWNEQFF TGCAGTGCTAGACCAAGACTAGCGGACCGCTTGATTGTTTGGAATGAGCAGTTCTTC
TRBJ2-5 . medium-sized TRBV5-1 CASQAQQETQYF TGCGCCAGTCAGGCCCAGCAAGAGACCCAGTACTTC
TRBJ1-4 TRBD1 . TRBV5-1 CASSIPDVQGNEKLFF TGCGCCAGCAGCATCCCCGATGTACAGGGGAATGAAAAACTGTTTTTT
TRBJ1-1 . many TRBV15 CATSRDTVQINTEAFF TGTGCCACCAGCAGAGATACGGTACAGATTAACACTGAAGCTTTCTTT
TRBJ2-2 TRBD1 few TRBV11-2 CASSPWTGGTNTGELFF TGTGCCAGCAGCCCCTGGACAGGGGGGACGAACACCGGGGAGCTGTTTTTT
TRBJ2-2 . many TRBV6-1 CASSLRQEYTGELFF TGTGCCAGCAGTCTTCGCCAGGAATACACCGGGGAGCTGTTTTTT
TRBJ1-1 . medium-sized TRBV10-3 CAISAQRKIGDTEAFF TGTGCCATCAGCGCACAAAGAAAAATCGGGGACACTGAAGCTTTCTTT
TRBJ2-1 TRBD2 many TRBV20-1 CSAPTSVYNEQFF TGCAGTGCGCCGACTAGCGTCTACAATGAGCAGTTCTTC
TRBJ1-5 TRBD1 many TRBV5-1 CASSSGTGGQPQHF TGCGCCAGCAGCTCCGGGACAGGGGGTCAGCCCCAGCATTTT
TRBJ1-1 . many TRBV18 CASSPLIHGNTEAFF TGTGCCAGCTCCCCACTTATACACGGAAACACTGAAGCTTTCTTT
TRBJ2-1 TRBD2 . TRBV7-9 CASSLDSGGNYNEQFF TGTGCCAGCAGCTTAGATAGCGGGGGGAACTACAATGAGCAGTTCTTC
TRBJ1-2 . many TRBV30 CAWRVYPWRPTNYGYTF TGTGCCTGGAGAGTATATCCCTGGCGGCCAACCAACTATGGCTACACCTTC
TRBJ2-1 . medium-sized TRBV5-1 CASQIQYGEQFF TGCGCCAGCCAGATACAGTACGGTGAGCAGTTCTTC
TRBJ2-3 TRBD1 many TRBV3-1 CASSQRQGATDTQYF TGTGCCAGCAGCCAGAGGCAGGGGGCGACAGATACGCAGTATTTT
TRBJ2-2 TRBD2 many TRBV7-2 CASSPPSGGAGELFF TGTGCCAGCAGCCCACCGAGCGGGGGGGCCGGGGAGCTGTTTTTT
TRBJ2-3 . . TRBV11-1 CACSLGTGNTDTQYF TGTGCCTGCAGCTTAGGAACAGGAAACACAGATACGCAGTATTTT
TRBJ2-7 . many TRBV6-1 CASSDDYEQYF TGTGCCAGCAGTGACGACTACGAGCAGTACTTC
TRBJ1-2 . medium-sized TRBV20-1 CSARYEPSYGYTF TGCAGTGCTAGATATGAACCGAGCTATGGCTACACCTTC
TRBJ1-5 TRBD1 many TRBV20-1 CSAGRDRASNQPQHF TGCAGTGCGGGTAGGGACAGGGCTAGCAATCAGCCCCAGCATTTT